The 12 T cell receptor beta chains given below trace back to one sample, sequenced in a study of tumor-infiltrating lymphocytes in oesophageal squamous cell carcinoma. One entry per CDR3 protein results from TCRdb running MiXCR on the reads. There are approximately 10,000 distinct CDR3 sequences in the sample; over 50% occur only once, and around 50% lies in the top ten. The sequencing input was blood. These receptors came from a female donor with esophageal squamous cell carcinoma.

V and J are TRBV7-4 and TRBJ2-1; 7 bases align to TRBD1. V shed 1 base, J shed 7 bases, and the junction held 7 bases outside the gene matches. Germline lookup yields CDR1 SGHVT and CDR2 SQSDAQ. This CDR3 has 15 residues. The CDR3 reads CASSLDRGVSNEQFF. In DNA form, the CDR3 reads TGTGCCAGCAGCTTAGACAGGGGCGTTTCGAATGAGCAGTTCTTC.

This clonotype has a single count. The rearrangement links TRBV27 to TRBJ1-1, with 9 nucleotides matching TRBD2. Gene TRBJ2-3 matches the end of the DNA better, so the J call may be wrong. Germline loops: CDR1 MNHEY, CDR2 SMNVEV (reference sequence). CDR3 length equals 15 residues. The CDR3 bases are TGTGCCAGCATTGGGTGGCTAGCGGGAATTGATACGCAGTATTTT. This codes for CASIGWLAGIDTQYF.

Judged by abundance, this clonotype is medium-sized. This chain's CDR3 is CASSTVSGQGGEKLFF. CDR3 DNA: TGTGCCAGCAGTACGGTCTCGGGACAGGGAGGCGAAAAACTGTTTTTT. This chain connects TRBV6-1 to TRBJ1-4; 9 bases are shared with TRBD1. This CDR3 contains 16 residues. Germline CDR1 and CDR2: MNHNS and SASEGT. V gave up 5 bases and J gave up 8 bases; unmatched junction bases: 12.

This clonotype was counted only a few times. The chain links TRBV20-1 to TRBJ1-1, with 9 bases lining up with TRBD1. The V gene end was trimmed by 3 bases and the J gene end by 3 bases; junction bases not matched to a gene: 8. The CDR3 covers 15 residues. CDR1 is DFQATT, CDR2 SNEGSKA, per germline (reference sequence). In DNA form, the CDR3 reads TGCAGTGCTAGGCCCGGGACAGGGATGGACACTGAAGCTTTCTTT. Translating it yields CSARPGTGMDTEAFF.

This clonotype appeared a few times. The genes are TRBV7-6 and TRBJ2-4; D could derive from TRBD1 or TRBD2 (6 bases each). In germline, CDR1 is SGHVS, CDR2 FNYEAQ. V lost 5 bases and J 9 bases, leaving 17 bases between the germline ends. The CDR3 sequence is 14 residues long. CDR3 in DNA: TGTGCCAGCAGCACTACGGTAGGGGGGTCCATTCAGTACTTC. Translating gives CASSTTVGGSIQYF.

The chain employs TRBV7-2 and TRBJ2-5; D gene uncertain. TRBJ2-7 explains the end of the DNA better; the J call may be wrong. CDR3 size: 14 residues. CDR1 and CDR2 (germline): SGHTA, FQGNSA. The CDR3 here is CASSAQVGPHEQYF. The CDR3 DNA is TGTGCCAGCAGCGCGCAGGTGGGTCCCCACGAGCAGTACTTC.

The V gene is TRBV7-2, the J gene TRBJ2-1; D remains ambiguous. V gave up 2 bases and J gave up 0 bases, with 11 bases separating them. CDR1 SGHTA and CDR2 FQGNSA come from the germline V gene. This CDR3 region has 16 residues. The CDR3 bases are TGTGCCAGCAGCTTAATCCCGCGGAGCTCCTACAATGAGCAGTTCTTC. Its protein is CASSLIPRSSYNEQFF.

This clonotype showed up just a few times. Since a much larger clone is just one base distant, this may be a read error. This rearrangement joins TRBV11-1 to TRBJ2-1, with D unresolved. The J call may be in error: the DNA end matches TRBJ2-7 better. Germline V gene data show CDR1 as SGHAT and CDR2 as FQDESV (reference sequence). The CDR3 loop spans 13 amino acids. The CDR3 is CASSFEHHNEQYF. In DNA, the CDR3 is TGTGCCAGCAGCTTTGAGCACCACAATGAGCAGTACTTC.

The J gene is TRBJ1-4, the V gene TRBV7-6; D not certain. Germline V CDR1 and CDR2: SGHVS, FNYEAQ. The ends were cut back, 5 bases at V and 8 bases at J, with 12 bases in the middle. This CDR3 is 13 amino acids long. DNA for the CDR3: TGTGCCAGCAGCGGAGACCCGGGGGAAAAACTGTTTTTT. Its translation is CASSGDPGEKLFF.

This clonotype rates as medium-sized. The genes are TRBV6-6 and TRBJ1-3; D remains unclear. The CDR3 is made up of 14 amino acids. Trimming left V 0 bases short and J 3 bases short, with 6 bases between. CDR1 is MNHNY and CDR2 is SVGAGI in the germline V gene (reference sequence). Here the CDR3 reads CASSYSGVGNTIYF. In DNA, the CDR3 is TGTGCCAGCAGTTACTCCGGAGTTGGAAACACCATATATTTT.

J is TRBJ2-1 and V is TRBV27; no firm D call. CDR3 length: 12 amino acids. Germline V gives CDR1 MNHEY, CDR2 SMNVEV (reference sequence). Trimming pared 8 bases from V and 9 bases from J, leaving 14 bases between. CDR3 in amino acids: CASSPGYSEQFF. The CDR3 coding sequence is TGTGCCAGCTCTCCCGGGTACTCTGAGCAGTTCTTC.

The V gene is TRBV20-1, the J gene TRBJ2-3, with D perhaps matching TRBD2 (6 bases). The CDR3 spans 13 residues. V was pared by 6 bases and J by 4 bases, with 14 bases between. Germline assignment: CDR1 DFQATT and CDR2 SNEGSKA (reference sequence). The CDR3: CSALGGAADTQYF. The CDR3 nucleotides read TGCAGTGCCCTAGGAGGGGCGGCAGATACGCAGTATTTT.